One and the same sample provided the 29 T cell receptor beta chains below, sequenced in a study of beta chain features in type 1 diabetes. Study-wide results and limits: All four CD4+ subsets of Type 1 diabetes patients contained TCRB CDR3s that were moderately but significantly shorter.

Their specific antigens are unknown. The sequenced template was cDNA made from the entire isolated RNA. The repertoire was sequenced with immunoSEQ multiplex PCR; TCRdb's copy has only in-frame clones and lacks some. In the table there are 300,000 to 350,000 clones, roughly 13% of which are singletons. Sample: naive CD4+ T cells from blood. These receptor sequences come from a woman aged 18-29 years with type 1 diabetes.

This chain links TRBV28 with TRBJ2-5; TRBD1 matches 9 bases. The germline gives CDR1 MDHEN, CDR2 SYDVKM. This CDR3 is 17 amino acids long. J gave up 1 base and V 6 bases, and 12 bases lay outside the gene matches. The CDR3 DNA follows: TGTGCCAGCAGGGACCCAGGGCCGGGACAGGGCCAAGAGACCCAGTACTTC. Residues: CASRDPGPGQGQETQYF.

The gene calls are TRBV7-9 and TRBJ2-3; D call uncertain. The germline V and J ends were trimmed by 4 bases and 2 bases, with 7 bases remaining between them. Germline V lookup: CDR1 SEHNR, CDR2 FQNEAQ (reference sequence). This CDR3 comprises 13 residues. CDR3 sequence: CASSWANTDTQYF. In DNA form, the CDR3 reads TGTGCCAGCAGCTGGGCTAACACAGATACGCAGTATTTT.

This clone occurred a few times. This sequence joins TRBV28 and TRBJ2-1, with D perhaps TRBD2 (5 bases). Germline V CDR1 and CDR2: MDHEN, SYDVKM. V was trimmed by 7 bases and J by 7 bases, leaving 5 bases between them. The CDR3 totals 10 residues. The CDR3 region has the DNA TGTGCCAGCACGGGGAATGAGCAGTTCTTC. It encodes CASTGNEQFF.

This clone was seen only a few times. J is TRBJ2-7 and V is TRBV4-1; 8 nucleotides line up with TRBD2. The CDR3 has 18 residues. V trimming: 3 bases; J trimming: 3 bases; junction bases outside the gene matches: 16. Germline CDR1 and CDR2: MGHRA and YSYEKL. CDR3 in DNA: TGCGCCAGCAGCCATCGGGACCTCCGGGGACTAGAGGTCTACGAGCAGTACTTC. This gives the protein CASSHRDLRGLEVYEQYF.

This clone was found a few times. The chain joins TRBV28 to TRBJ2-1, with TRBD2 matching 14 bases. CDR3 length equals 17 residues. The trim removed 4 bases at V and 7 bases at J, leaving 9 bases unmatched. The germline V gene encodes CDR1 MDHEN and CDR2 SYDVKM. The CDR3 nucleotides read TGTGCCAGCAGTTCTCCCGGGACTAGCGGGAGTTGGAATGAGCAGTTCTTC. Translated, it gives CASSSPGTSGSWNEQFF.

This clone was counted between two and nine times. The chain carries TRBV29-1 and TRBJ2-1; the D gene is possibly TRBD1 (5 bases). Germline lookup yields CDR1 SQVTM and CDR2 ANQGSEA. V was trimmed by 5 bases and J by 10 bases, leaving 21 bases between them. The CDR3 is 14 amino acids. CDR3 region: CSVRVGSPTGEQFF. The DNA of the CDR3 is TGCAGCGTTAGGGTAGGATCTCCCACAGGAGAGCAGTTCTTC.

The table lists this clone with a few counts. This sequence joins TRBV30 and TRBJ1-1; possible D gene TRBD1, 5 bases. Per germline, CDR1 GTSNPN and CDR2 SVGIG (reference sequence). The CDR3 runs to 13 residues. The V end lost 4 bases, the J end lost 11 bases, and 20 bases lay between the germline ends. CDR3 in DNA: TGTGCCTGGATCCCGGGGGGACTCCGGGAGGCTTTCTTT. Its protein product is CAWIPGGLREAFF.

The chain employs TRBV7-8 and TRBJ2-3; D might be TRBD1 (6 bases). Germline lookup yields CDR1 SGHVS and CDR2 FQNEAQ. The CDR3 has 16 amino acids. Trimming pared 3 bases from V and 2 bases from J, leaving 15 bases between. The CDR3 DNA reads TGTGCCAGCAGCTTCACGCCAGGACAGCTCACAGATACGCAGTATTTT. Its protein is CASSFTPGQLTDTQYF.

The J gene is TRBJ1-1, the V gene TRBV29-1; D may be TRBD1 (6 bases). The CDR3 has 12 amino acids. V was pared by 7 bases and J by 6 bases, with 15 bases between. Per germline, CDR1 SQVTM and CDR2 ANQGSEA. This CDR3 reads CSARYRVPEAFF. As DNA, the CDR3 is TGCAGCGCCCGGTACAGGGTCCCTGAAGCTTTCTTT.

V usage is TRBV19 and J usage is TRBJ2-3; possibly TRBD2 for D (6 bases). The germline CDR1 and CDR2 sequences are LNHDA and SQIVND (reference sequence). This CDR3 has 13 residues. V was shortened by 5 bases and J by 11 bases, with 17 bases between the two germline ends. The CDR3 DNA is TGTGCCAGTAGTCCCCCGGACCTAGCGAGGCAGTATTTT. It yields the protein CASSPPDLARQYF.

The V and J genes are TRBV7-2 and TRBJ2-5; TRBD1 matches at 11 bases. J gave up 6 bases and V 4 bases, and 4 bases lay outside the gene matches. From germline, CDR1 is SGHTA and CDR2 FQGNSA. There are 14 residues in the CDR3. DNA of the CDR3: TGTGCCAGCAGCTGGACAGGGGGCGGGAAGACCCAGTACTTC. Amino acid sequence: CASSWTGGGKTQYF.

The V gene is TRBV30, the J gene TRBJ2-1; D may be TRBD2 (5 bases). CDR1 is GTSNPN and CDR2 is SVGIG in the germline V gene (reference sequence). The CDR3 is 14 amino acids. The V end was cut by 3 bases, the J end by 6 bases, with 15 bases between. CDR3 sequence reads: CAWSPGVPGNEQFF. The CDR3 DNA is TGTGCCTGGAGCCCCGGGGTTCCGGGCAATGAGCAGTTCTTC.

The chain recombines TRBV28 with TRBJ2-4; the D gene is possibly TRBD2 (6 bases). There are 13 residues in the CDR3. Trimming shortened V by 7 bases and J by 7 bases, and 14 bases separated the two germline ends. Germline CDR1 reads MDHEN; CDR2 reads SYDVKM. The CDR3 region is CASNPPGGNIQYF. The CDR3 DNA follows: TGTGCCAGCAATCCCCCCGGGGGTAACATTCAGTACTTC.

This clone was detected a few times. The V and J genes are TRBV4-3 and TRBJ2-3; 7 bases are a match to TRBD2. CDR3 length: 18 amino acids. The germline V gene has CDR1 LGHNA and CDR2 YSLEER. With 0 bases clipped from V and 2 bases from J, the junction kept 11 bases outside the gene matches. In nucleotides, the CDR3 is TGCGCCAGCAGCCAAGAAGTCCCCGGCGGGAGCTTCACAGATACGCAGTATTTT. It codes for CASSQEVPGGSFTDTQYF.

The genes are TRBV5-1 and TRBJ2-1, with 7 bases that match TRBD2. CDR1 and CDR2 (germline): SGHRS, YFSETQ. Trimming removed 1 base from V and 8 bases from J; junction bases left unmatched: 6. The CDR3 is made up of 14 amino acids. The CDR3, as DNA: TGCGCCAGCAGCTTGAGACTAGCTCGGGATGAGCAGTTCTTC. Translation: CASSLRLARDEQFF.

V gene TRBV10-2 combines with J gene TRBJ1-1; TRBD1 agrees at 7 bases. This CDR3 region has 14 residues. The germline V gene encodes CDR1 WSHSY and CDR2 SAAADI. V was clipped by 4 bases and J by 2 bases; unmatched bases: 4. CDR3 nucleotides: TGCGCCAGCAGTGGACAGGGTATCAACACTGAAGCTTTCTTT. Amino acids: CASSGQGINTEAFF.

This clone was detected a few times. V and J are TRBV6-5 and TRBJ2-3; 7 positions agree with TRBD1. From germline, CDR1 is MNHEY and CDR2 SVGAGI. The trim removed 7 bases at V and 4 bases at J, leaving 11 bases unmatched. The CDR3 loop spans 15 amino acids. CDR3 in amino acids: CASTPDRETPDTQYF. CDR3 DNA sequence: TGTGCCAGCACCCCCGACAGGGAAACCCCAGATACGCAGTATTTT.

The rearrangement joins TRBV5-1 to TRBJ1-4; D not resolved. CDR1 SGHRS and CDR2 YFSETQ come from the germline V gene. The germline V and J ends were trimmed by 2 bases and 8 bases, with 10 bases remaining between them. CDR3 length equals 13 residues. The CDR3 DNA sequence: TGCGCCAGCAGCTTAGGAGGGAACGAAAAACTGTTTTTT. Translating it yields CASSLGGNEKLFF. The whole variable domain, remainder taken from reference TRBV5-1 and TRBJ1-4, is KAGVTQTPRYLIKTRGQQVTLSCSPISGHRSVSWYQQTPGQGLQFLFEYFSETQRNKGNFPGRFSGRQFSNSRSEMNVSTLELGDSALYLCASSLGGNEKLFFGSGTQLSVL.

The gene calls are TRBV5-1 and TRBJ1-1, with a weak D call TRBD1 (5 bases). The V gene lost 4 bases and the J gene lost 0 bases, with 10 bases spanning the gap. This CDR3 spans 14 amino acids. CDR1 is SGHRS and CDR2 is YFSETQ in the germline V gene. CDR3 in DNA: TGCGCCAGCAGCCCGCAGACAGTGAACACTGAAGCTTTCTTT. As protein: CASSPQTVNTEAFF.

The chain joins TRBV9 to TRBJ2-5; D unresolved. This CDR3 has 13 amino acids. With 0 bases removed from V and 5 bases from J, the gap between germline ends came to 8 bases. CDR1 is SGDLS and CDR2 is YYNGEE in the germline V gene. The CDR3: CASSVATRETQYF. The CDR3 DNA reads TGTGCCAGCAGCGTAGCTACGAGGGAGACCCAGTACTTC.

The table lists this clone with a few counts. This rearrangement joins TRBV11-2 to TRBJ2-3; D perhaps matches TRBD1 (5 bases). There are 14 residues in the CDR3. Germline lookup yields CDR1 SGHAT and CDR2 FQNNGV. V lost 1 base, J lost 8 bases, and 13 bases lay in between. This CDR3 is CASSLGQGRVTQYF. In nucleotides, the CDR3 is TGTGCCAGCAGCTTAGGCCAGGGTAGGGTTACGCAGTATTTT.

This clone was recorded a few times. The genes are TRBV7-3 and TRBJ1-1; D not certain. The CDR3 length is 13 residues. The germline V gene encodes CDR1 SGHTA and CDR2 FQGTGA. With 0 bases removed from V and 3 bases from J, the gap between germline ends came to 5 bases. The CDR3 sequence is CASSLTADTEAFF. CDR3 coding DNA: TGTGCCAGCAGCTTAACGGCTGACACTGAAGCTTTCTTT. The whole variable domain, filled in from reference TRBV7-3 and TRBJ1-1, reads GAGVSQTPSNKVTEKGKYVELRCDPISGHTALYWYRQSLGQGPEFLIYFQGTGAADDSGLPNDRFFAVRPEGSVSTLKIQRTERGDSAVYLCASSLTADTEAFFGQGTRLTVV.

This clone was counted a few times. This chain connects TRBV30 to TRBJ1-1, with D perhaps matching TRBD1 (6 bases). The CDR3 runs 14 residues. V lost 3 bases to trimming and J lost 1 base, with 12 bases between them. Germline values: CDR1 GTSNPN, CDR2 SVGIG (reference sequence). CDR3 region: CAWSQGYRNTEAFF. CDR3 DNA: TGTGCCTGGAGCCAGGGGTACAGGAACACTGAAGCTTTCTTT.

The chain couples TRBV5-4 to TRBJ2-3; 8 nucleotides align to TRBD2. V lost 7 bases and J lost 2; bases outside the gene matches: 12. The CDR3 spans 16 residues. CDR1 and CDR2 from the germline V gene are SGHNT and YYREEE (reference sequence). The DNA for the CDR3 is TGTGCCAGCCGAGCCTGGCCGACTAGCGACACAGATACGCAGTATTTT. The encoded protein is CASRAWPTSDTDTQYF.

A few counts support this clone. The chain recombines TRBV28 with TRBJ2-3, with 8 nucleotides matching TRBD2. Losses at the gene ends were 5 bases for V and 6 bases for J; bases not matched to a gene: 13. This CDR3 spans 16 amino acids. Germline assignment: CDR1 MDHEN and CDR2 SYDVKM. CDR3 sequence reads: CASSPETAGGSDTQYF. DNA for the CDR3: TGTGCCAGCAGTCCCGAAACGGCGGGAGGAAGTGATACGCAGTATTTT.

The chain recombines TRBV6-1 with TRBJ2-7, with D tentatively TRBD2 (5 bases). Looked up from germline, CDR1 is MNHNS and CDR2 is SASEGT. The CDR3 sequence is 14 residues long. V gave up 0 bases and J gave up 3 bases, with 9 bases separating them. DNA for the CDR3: TGTGCCAGCAGTGAAGCGTCGGGGTTCTACGAGCAGTACGTC. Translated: CASSEASGFYEQYV.

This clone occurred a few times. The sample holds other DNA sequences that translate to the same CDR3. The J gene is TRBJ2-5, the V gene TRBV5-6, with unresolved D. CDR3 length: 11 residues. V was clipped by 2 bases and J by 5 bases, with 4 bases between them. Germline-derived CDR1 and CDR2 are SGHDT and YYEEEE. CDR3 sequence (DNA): TGTGCCAGCAGCTTTCGGGAGACCCAGTACTTC. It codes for CASSFRETQYF.

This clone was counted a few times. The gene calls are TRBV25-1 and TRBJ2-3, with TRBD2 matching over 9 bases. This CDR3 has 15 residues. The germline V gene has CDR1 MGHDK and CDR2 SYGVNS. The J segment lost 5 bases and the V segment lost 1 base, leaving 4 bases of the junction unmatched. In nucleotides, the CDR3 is TGTGCCAGCAGTGAATTAGCGGGAGTTGGAGATACGCAGTATTTT. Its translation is CASSELAGVGDTQYF.

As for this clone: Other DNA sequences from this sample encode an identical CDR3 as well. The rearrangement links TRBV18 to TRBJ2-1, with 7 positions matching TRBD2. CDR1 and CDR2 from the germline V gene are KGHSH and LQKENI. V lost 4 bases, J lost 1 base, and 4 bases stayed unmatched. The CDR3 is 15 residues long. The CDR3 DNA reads TGTGCCAGCTCACAGGGCGGGAGTTCCTACAATGAGCAGTTCTTC. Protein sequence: CASSQGGSSYNEQFF. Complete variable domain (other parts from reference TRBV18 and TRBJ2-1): NAGVMQNPRHLVRRRGQEARLRCSPMKGHSHVYWYRQLPEEGLKFMVYLQKENIIDESGMPKERFSAEFPKEGPSILRIQQVVRGDSAAYFCASSQGGSSYNEQFFGPGTRLTVL.